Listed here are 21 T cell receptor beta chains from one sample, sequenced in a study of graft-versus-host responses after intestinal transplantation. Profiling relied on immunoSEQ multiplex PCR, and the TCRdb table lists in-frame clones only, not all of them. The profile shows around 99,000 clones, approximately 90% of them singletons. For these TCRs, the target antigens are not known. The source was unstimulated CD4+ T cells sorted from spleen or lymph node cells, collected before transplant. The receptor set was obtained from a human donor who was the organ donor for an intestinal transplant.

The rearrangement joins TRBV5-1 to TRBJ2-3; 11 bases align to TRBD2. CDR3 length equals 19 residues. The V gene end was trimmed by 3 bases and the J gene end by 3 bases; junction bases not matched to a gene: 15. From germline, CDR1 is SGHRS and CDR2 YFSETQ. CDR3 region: CASSSPNRLAGKRTDTQYF. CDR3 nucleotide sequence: TGCGCCAGCAGCTCCCCAAACCGACTAGCGGGAAAGAGGACAGATACGCAGTATTTT.

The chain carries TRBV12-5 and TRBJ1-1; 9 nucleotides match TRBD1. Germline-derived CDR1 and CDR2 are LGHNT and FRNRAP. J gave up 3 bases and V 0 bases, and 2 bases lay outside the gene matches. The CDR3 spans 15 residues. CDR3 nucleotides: TGTGCTAGTGGTTTGGTACAGGGGGCGTACACTGAAGCTTTCTTT. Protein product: CASGLVQGAYTEAFF.

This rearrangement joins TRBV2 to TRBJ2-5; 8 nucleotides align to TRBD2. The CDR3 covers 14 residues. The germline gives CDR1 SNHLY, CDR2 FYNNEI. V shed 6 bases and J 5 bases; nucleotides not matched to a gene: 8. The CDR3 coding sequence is TGTGCCAGCAGGGCGGCGGGGGGCCGGGAGACCCAGTACTTC. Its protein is CASRAAGGRETQYF.

The CDR3 is CASSVEPGLAGGNEQYF. The CDR3 region has the DNA TGTGCCAGCAGCGTAGAGCCTGGACTAGCGGGAGGTAACGAGCAGTACTTC. The chain employs TRBV9 and TRBJ2-7, with 14 bases lining up with TRBD2. Germline CDR1 SGDLS, CDR2 YYNGEE. V lost 0 bases and J lost 5; bases outside the gene matches: 7. The CDR3 sequence is 17 residues long.

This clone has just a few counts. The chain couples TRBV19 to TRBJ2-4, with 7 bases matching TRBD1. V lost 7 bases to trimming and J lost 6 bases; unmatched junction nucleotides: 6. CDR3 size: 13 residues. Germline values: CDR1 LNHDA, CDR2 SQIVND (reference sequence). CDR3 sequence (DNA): TGTGCCAGTATGTCCGCAGGGGGAAACATTCAGTACTTC. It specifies CASMSAGGNIQYF.

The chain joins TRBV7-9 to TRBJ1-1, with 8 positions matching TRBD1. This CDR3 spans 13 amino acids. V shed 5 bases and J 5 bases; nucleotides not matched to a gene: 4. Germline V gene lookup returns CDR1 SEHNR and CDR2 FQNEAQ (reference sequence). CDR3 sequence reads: CASSPGGRTEAFF. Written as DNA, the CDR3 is TGTGCCAGCAGCCCAGGGGGCAGGACTGAAGCTTTCTTT.

The CDR3 DNA sequence: TGTGCCAGCAGAGGACAGCCCACAGATACGCAGTATTTT. Amino acids: CASRGQPTDTQYF. V and J are TRBV6-1 and TRBJ2-3, with a tentative D call TRBD1 (6 bases). The germline gives CDR1 MNHNS, CDR2 SASEGT. The length of the CDR3 is 13 residues. Trimming removed 6 bases at V and 2 bases at J, with 9 bases between.

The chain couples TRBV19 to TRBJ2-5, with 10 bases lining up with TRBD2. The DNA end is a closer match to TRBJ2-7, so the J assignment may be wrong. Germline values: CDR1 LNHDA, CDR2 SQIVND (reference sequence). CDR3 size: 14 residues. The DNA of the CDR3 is TGTGCCAGTAGTAGGACTAGCGGAGCCTACGAGCAGTACTTC. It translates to CASSRTSGAYEQYF.

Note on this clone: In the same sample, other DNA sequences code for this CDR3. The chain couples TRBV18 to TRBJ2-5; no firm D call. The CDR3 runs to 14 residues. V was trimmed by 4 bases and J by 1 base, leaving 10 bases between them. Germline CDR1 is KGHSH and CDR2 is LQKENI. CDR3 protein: CASSLRPSQETQYF. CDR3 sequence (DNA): TGTGCCAGCTCACTTCGGCCAAGCCAAGAGACCCAGTACTTC.

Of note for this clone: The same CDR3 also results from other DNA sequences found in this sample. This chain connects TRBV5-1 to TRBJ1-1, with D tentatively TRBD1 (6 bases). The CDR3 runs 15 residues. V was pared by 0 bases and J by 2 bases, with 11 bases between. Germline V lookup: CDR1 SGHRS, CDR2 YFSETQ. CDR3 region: CASSLAGGLNTEAFF. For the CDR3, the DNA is TGCGCCAGCAGCTTGGCCGGGGGCCTTAACACTGAAGCTTTCTTT.

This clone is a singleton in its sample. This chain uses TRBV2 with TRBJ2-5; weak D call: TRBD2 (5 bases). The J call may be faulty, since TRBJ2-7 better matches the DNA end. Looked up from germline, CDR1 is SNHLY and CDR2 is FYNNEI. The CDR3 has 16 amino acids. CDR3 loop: CASSDVGVAYEGEQYF. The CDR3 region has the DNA TGTGCCAGCAGTGATGTTGGGGTTGCGTATGAGGGCGAGCAGTACTTC.

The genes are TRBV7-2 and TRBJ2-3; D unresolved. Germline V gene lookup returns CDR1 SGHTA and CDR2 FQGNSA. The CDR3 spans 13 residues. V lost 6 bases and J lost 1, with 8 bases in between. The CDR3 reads CASSIKGTDTQYF. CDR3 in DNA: TGTGCCAGCAGTATAAAGGGCACAGATACGCAGTATTTT. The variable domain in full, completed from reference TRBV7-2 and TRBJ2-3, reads GAGVSQSPSNKVTEKGKDVELRCDPISGHTALYWYRQSLGQGLEFLIYFQGNSAPDKSGLPSDRFSAERTGGSVSTLTIQRTQQEDSAVYLCASSIKGTDTQYFGPGTRLTVL.

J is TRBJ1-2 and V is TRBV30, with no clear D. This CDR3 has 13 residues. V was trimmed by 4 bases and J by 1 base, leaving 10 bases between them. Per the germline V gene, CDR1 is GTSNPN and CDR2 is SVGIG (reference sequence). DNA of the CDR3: TGTGCCTGGAATCTTGACAATAACTATGGCTACACCTTC. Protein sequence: CAWNLDNNYGYTF.

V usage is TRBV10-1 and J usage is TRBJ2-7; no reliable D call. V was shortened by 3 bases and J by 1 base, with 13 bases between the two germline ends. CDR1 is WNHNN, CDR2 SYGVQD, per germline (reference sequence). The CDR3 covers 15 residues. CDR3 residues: CASSDIGPRSYEQYF. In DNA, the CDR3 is TGCGCCAGCAGTGATATCGGACCCAGATCCTACGAGCAGTACTTC.

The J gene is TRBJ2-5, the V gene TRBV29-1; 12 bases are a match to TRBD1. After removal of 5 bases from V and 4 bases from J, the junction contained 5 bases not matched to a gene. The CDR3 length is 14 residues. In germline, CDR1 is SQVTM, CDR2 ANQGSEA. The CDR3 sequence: CSVLGQGARETQYF. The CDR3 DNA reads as TGCAGCGTTCTGGGACAGGGGGCGCGAGAGACCCAGTACTTC.

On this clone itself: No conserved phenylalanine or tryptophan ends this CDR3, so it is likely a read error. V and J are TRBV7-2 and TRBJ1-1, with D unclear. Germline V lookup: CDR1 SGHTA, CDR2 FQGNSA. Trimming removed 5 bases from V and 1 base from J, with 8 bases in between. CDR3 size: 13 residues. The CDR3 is CASSRMWNTEAFL. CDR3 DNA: TGTGCCAGCAGCCGGATGTGGAACACTGAAGCTTTCCTT.

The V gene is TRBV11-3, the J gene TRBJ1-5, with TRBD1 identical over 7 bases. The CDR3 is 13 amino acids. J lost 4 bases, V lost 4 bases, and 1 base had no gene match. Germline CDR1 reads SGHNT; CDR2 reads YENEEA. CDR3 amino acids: CASSYRGNQPQHF. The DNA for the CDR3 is TGTGCCAGCAGCTACAGGGGTAATCAGCCCCAGCATTTT.

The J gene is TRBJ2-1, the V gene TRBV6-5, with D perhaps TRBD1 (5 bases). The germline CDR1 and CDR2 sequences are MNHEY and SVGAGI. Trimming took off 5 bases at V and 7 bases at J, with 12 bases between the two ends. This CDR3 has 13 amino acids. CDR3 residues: CASSKGVRNEQFF. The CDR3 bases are TGTGCCAGCAGTAAAGGGGTGCGGAATGAGCAGTTCTTC.

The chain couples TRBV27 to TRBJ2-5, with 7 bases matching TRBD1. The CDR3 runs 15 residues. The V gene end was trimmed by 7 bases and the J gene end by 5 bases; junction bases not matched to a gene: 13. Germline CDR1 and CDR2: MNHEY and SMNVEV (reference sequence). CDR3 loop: CASTLTGSSRETQYF. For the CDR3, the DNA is TGTGCCAGCACCTTGACAGGGTCGAGTCGGGAGACCCAGTACTTC.

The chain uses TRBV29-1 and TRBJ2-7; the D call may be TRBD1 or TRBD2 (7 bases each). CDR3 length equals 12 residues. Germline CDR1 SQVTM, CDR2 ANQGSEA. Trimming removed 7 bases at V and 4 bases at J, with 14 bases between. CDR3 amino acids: CSARGGAYEQYF. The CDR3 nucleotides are TGCAGCGCCAGGGGGGGAGCATACGAGCAGTACTTC.

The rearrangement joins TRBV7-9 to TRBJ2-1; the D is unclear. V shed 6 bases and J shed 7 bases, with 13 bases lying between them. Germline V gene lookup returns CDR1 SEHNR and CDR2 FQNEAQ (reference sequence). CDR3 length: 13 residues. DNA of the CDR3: TGTGCCAGCAGATTATACGCCCCAAATGAGCAGTTCTTC. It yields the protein CASRLYAPNEQFF.